Listed here is a single T cell receptor beta chain. This clonotype was observed a few times. Its specific antigen is unknown. Per-nucleotide qualities are absent, and no much larger clonotype sits a single base away. The data are from a study of T-cell memory formation after mild COVID-19 (dated by TCRdb to the early 2020s). For context, the study as a whole: Most TCR sequence clusters were specific to one of the two donors. In a couple of donors, T-cell clones that expanded and contracted after mild COVID-19 were tracked by sequencing TCRalpha and TCRbeta repertoires over time. Two young, previously healthy adult volunteers, one female and one male, were included in the cohort. Overall study outcomes, separate from this receptor: Only a couple of mild cases were covered by the study, and larger cohorts that include severe cases with pre-infection samples were considered necessary. Clones contracting from day 15 to 85 had balanced CD4/CD8 phenotypes, while a second wave expanding from day 15 to 37 was biased towards CD4+. Contracting CD4+ clones were found mainly in CM and EM memory subsets, while CD8+ clones were enriched in EMRA. SARS-CoV-2 specificity was not confirmed for the second-wave clones peaking on day 37. The detection of some responding clones in pre-infection memory suggests that pre-existing cross-reactive memory T cells joined the SARS-CoV-2 response.

The junction carries 11 bases between V and J, which are trimmed by 6 bases and 6 bases respectively. Measured from the cysteine to the phenylalanine, the CDR3 is 13 residues long. The only DNA kept is the CDR3, 39 bases in frame from the first base. CDR1 and CDR2 were assigned from the germline V gene (reference sequence) as MNHEY and SMNVEV. Data came from an Illumina NovaSeq 6000. TCRalpha and TCRbeta cDNA libraries were built by 5'RACE with constant-segment primers, adding sample barcodes and unique molecular identifiers. Trizol reagent was used to extract RNA from every sample. Amplification of the libraries took two PCR steps, and the second step added a second sample barcode plus Illumina TruSeq adapters. Sequencing of the libraries was done on an Illumina NovaSeq, producing 2 x 150 bp paired-end reads. The authors' pipeline ran thus. The reads were demultiplexed and collapsed into UMI-guided consensus sequences using migec v1.2.7. With mixcr v2.1.11, UMI consensuses were aligned to TRA and TRB V and J templates and assembled into clonotypes. A clonotype was counted as expanded or contracted only when both edgeR and NoisET called the clonotype significant, with the noise models trained on biological replicates. edgeR calls used a false discovery rate-adjusted p below 0.01 and a log2 fold-change threshold of 1. As an exploratory analysis of dynamics, max-normalized trajectories of the 1000 most abundant clonotypes were examined with PCA combined with hierarchical clustering. Separately sequenced CD4+ and CD8+ repertoires were used to assign the CD4 or CD8 phenotype of responding clones. The raw public reads went through TCRdb reprocessing: fastp at Q25, MiXCR clone calling, in-frame beta chains kept. Every CDR3 protein is listed once, alongside the most common genes and DNA of its rows. For this entry, the V and J calls and clone size follow TCRdb and not the study's own pipeline. Counted in this sample were hundreds of thousands of distinct CDR3 sequences; 18% of them appeared once. 9% to 15% of the sample lies in the top ten.

Ficoll-Paque density gradient centrifugation was the method used to isolate PBMCs. This TCR derives from an adult woman who had mild COVID-19 (a few samples of this study predate the infection). The sample titles of this study are shuffled in the database, so cell type and time point are left out; the donor was told from shared clones. Sequencing was carried out using PBMCs or a T cell subset sorted from them (not recorded which). The chain joins TRBV27 to TRBJ2-2; the D segment cannot be called with confidence. CDR3 loop: CASRPPGPGELFF. Here is the DNA: TGTGCCAGCAGACCCCCCGGACCCGGGGAGCTGTTTTTT.